The 26 T cell receptor beta chains in this list originate from one sample, sequenced in a study of Ad26.COV2.S vaccination and SARS-CoV-2 variants. As for treatment: roughly 19 received Ad26.COV2.S at low or high dose, single or two shots; about 5 received placebo; per-sample allocation not given. It was on day 63 after the first vaccine or placebo injection that samples were taken. Measured with immunoSEQ multiplex PCR; TCRdb has only the in-frame clones, and not every one. The repertoire holds about 420,000 clones, roughly 88% seen once, with about 3.6% in the top ten. This specimen was peripheral blood, taken in a trial of Ad26.COV2.S vaccine versus placebo. The receptors originated from a person between 18 and 65 years old who received the Ad26.COV2.S COVID-19 vaccine or a placebo.

The rearrangement links TRBV4-3 to TRBJ1-3, with D perhaps TRBD1 (6 bases). The CDR3 sequence is 15 residues long. Trimming removed 1 base at V and 3 bases at J, with 10 bases between. Germline CDR1 LGHNA, CDR2 YSLEER. This CDR3 reads CASSQGQDGGNTIYF. The CDR3 coding sequence is TGCGCCAGCAGCCAAGGACAGGATGGTGGAAACACCATATATTTT.

This rearrangement joins TRBV28 to TRBJ2-6; D is possibly TRBD1 (6 bases). Germline V gene data show CDR1 as MDHEN and CDR2 as SYDVKM. CDR3 size: 17 residues. Trimming cost V 6 bases and J 0 bases, with 15 bases left between them. CDR3 sequence (DNA): TGTGCCAGCAGGAAAACAGGGTGGTACTCTGGGGCCAACGTCCTGACTTTC. Protein product: CASRKTGWYSGANVLTF.

The chain recombines TRBV4-1 with TRBJ2-7, with 7 bases matching TRBD2. Germline V lookup: CDR1 MGHRA, CDR2 YSYEKL. This CDR3 is 13 amino acids long. Trimming at V came to 1 base and at J to 6 bases, leaving 3 bases not matched to a gene. The DNA for the CDR3 is TGCGCCAGCAGCCAAGGCTCGGGGGGCGAGCAGTACTTC. This translates into CASSQGSGGEQYF.

V is TRBV7-9 and J is TRBJ2-1; D may match TRBD1 or TRBD2 (6 bases each). V was shortened by 2 bases and J by 7 bases, with 18 bases between the two germline ends. Per germline, CDR1 SEHNR and CDR2 FQNEAQ (reference sequence). The CDR3 sequence is 16 residues long. The CDR3 protein is CASSLILGGGKNEQFF. CDR3 sequence (DNA): TGTGCCAGCAGCTTAATATTAGGGGGAGGTAAGAATGAGCAGTTCTTC.

The CDR3 sequence is CASSPTDRPAHYGYTF. DNA for the CDR3: TGTGCCAGCAGCCCGACGGACCGACCCGCCCACTATGGCTACACCTTC. This chain connects TRBV9 to TRBJ1-2; D not resolved. Deletions cut 4 bases from V and 3 bases from J, with 19 bases between. Germline V gives CDR1 SGDLS, CDR2 YYNGEE. The CDR3 runs to 16 residues. Complete variable domain (other parts from reference TRBV9 and TRBJ1-2): DSGVTQTPKHLITATGQRVTLRCSPRSGDLSVYWYQQSLDQGLQFLIQYYNGEERAKGNILERFSAQQFPDLHSELNLSSLELGDSALYFCASSPTDRPAHYGYTFGSGTRLTVV.

The chain uses TRBV6-6 and TRBJ2-3; perhaps TRBD2 as D (7 bases). Trimming stripped 6 bases from V and 0 bases from J, with 34 bases between. CDR3 length: 22 residues. CDR1 and CDR2 (germline): MNHNY, SVGAGI (reference sequence). Here the CDR3 reads CASSSSRGDGGHNPRSTDTQYF. DNA of the CDR3: TGTGCCAGCAGCTCCTCCAGAGGGGACGGGGGGCACAATCCAAGGAGCACAGATACGCAGTATTTT.

The chain carries TRBV7-6 and TRBJ2-3, with 16 bases matching TRBD2. Trimming removed 4 bases from V and 3 bases from J; junction bases left unmatched: 13. In germline, CDR1 is SGHVS, CDR2 FNYEAQ. CDR3 size: 20 residues. The CDR3 protein is CASSSPGLAGGSQKTDTQYF. The CDR3 region has the DNA TGTGCCAGCAGCTCCCCGGGACTAGCGGGGGGGTCACAGAAGACAGATACGCAGTATTTT.

The chain links TRBV6-5 to TRBJ1-1; the D is unclear. Germline assignment: CDR1 MNHEY and CDR2 SVGAGI. The CDR3 runs 13 residues. The V gene lost 6 bases and the J gene lost 4 bases, with 12 bases spanning the gap. DNA of the CDR3: TGTGCCAGCAGCCGACCCATCGGCACTGAAGCTTTCTTT. This translates into CASSRPIGTEAFF.

This clone was seen only once. This sequence joins TRBV5-1 and TRBJ2-1; no clear D gene. This CDR3 spans 16 amino acids. V was trimmed by 1 base and J by 4 bases, leaving 15 bases between them. Germline V gives CDR1 SGHRS, CDR2 YFSETQ. CDR3 amino acids: CASSLNPMAVYNEQFF. The CDR3 nucleotides are TGCGCCAGCAGCTTGAACCCCATGGCTGTTTACAATGAGCAGTTCTTC.

The J gene is TRBJ2-1, the V gene TRBV24-1, with TRBD2 as a possible D gene (6 bases). The V and J ends lost 5 bases and 0 bases respectively, with 10 bases between them. CDR3 length: 15 amino acids. CDR1 is KGHDR, CDR2 SFDVKD, per germline. CDR3 residues: CATSAPGSSYNEQFF. In DNA form, the CDR3 reads TGTGCCACCAGTGCCCCCGGGAGCTCCTACAATGAGCAGTTCTTC.

The gene calls are TRBV10-3 and TRBJ2-1, with D uncertain. The germline CDR1 and CDR2 sequences are ENHRY and SYGVKD. Trimming left V 6 bases short and J 2 bases short, with 14 bases between. The CDR3 is made up of 15 amino acids. This CDR3 reads CAISPPGVAYNEQFF. For the CDR3, the DNA is TGTGCCATCAGCCCCCCTGGGGTGGCCTACAATGAGCAGTTCTTC.

The rearrangement uses TRBV19 and TRBJ1-5; D is undetermined. Trimming left V 7 bases short and J 3 bases short, with 10 bases between. The CDR3 loop spans 13 amino acids. Per the germline V gene, CDR1 is LNHDA and CDR2 is SQIVND (reference sequence). The CDR3 DNA sequence: TGTGCCAGTACCCCACAGCACAATCAGCCCCAGCATTTT. Translated: CASTPQHNQPQHF.

This rearrangement joins TRBV6-4 to TRBJ1-1, with 7 bases matching TRBD1. The V gene's germline CDR1 is MRHNA and CDR2 SNTAGT. The ends lost 6 bases at V and 1 base at J; junction bases unmatched: 8. The CDR3 spans 15 residues. CDR3: CASSGMPGGNTEAFF. DNA of the CDR3: TGTGCCAGCAGCGGCATGCCAGGGGGGAACACTGAAGCTTTCTTT.

The rearrangement links TRBV7-6 to TRBJ1-3; possibly TRBD1 for D (6 bases). This CDR3 is 16 amino acids long. The V and J ends lost 4 bases and 4 bases respectively, with 17 bases between them. The germline gives CDR1 SGHVS, CDR2 FNYEAQ. The CDR3 protein is CASSSPGEGYGNTIYF. DNA of the CDR3: TGTGCCAGCAGCTCTCCAGGGGAGGGTTACGGAAACACCATATATTTT.

V is TRBV14 and J is TRBJ2-3; TRBD2 matches 8 bases. This CDR3 region has 13 residues. Germline V CDR1 and CDR2: SGHDN, FVKESK. The junction had 5 bases not matched to a gene; V was cut back by 4 bases and J by 8 bases. The DNA of the CDR3 is TGTGCCAGCAGCCCCTTAGCGGGGAGTACGCAGTATTTT. Translating it yields CASSPLAGSTQYF.

This clone was seen once. The CDR3 here is CATDGVGEAFF. DNA for the CDR3: TGTGCCACCGACGGGGTCGGGGAAGCTTTCTTT. The chain employs TRBV7-9 and TRBJ1-1; D unresolved. Trimming shortened V by 10 bases and J by 8 bases, and 14 bases separated the two germline ends. Germline V gene sequence: CDR1 SEHNR, CDR2 FQNEAQ (reference sequence). This CDR3 comprises 11 residues. Based on the CDR3 plus reference TRBV7-9 and TRBJ1-1, the full variable domain is DTGVSQNPRHKITKRGQNVTFRCDPISEHNRLYWYRQTLGQGPEFLTYFQNEAQLEKSRLLSDRFSAERPKGSFSTLEIQRTEQGDSAMYLCATDGVGEAFFGQGTRLTVV.

V and J are TRBV2 and TRBJ2-1, with a tentative D call TRBD1 (5 bases). V was cut by 3 bases and J by 4 bases, with 7 bases left in between. CDR1 SNHLY and CDR2 FYNNEI come from the germline V gene. The CDR3 sequence is 13 residues long. The CDR3, as DNA: TGTGCCAGCAGTGAGACAGAATACAATGAGCAGTTCTTC. Protein sequence: CASSETEYNEQFF.

The chain employs TRBV4-1 and TRBJ1-1; D gene unclear. Germline CDR1 is MGHRA and CDR2 is YSYEKL. The V and J ends lost 1 base and 5 bases respectively, with 11 bases between them. The CDR3 totals 14 residues. As DNA, the CDR3 is TGCGCCAGCAGCCAAGTGGAAATGGGGACTGAAGCTTTCTTT. Residues: CASSQVEMGTEAFF.

This clone came up a few times. The J gene is TRBJ2-1, the V gene TRBV12-2. TRBV12-2 is annotated as a pseudogene. The CDR3 has 21 amino acids. The CDR3 nucleotides are TGTGCAAGTCGCTTAGCGCCAAGTGTTACGTGGTTGGACCTATTCTACAATGAGCAGTTCTTC. Amino acids: CASRLAPSVTWLDLFYNEQFF.

This clone was detected once. The gene calls are TRBV7-8 and TRBJ1-1; D is perhaps TRBD1 (5 bases). The CDR3 is 14 amino acids. CDR1 is SGHVS, CDR2 FQNEAQ, per germline. V was trimmed by 6 bases and J by 4 bases, leaving 15 bases between them. The CDR3 reads CASRSSEGPTEAFF. The CDR3 nucleotides read TGTGCCAGCAGATCAAGTGAGGGGCCCACTGAAGCTTTCTTT.

V gene TRBV7-3 combines with J gene TRBJ2-3; D is tentatively TRBD1 or TRBD2 (5 bases each). The V gene lost 2 bases and the J gene lost 5 bases, with 8 bases spanning the gap. Germline CDR1 is SGHTA and CDR2 is FQGTGA. The CDR3 loop spans 13 amino acids. The CDR3 sequence: CASSLGGRDTQYF. CDR3 DNA: TGTGCCAGCAGCTTAGGGGGTAGAGATACGCAGTATTTT. Full variable domain (outside the CDR3, taken from reference TRBV7-3 and TRBJ2-3): GAGVSQTPSNKVTEKGKYVELRCDPISGHTALYWYRQSLGQGPEFLIYFQGTGAADDSGLPNDRFFAVRPEGSVSTLKIQRTERGDSAVYLCASSLGGRDTQYFGPGTRLTVL.

This sequence joins TRBV14 and TRBJ1-6, with a tentative D call TRBD1 (5 bases). CDR1 and CDR2 from the germline V gene are SGHDN and FVKESK. This CDR3 region has 15 residues. The V gene lost 1 base and the J gene lost 7 bases, with 11 bases spanning the gap. The CDR3 nucleotides read TGTGCCAGCAGCCAAGGCGGGACCGGAAATTCACCCCTCCACTTT. It is translated as CASSQGGTGNSPLHF.

This clone appeared a few times. The J gene is TRBJ1-2, the V gene TRBV7-2; no firm D call. The V gene lost 5 bases and the J gene lost 8 bases, with 21 bases spanning the gap. This CDR3 spans 15 amino acids. Germline V gives CDR1 SGHTA, CDR2 FQGNSA. The CDR3 sequence is CASSQQRTPTAGYTF. Written as DNA, the CDR3 is TGTGCCAGCAGCCAGCAAAGGACCCCGACGGCCGGCTACACCTTC.

This chain uses TRBV6-5 with TRBJ2-5; no definite D call. CDR3 length: 14 residues. Germline values: CDR1 MNHEY, CDR2 SVGAGI. Trimming took 5 bases from V and 4 from J, leaving 14 bases between them. The CDR3 DNA reads TGTGCCAGCAGTCCCGACTGGAGCCGAGAGACCCAGTACTTC. Protein sequence: CASSPDWSRETQYF.

CDR3 sequence reads: CASSSRTGETYGYTF. In DNA, the CDR3 is TGTGCCAGCAGCTCGCGGACAGGGGAGACCTATGGCTACACCTTC. This chain uses TRBV11-3 with TRBJ1-2, with 9 positions matching TRBD1. The CDR3 runs 15 residues. J lost 4 bases, V lost 4 bases, and 7 bases had no gene match. Germline loops: CDR1 SGHNT, CDR2 YENEEA.

The rearrangement links TRBV27 to TRBJ2-5; D remains ambiguous. The CDR3 is 13 amino acids. The germline V and J ends were trimmed by 4 bases and 0 bases, with 6 bases remaining between them. Looked up from germline, CDR1 is MNHEY and CDR2 is SMNVEV (reference sequence). CDR3 amino acids: CASSYGYQETQYF. The DNA for the CDR3 is TGTGCCAGCAGTTACGGATACCAAGAGACCCAGTACTTC.